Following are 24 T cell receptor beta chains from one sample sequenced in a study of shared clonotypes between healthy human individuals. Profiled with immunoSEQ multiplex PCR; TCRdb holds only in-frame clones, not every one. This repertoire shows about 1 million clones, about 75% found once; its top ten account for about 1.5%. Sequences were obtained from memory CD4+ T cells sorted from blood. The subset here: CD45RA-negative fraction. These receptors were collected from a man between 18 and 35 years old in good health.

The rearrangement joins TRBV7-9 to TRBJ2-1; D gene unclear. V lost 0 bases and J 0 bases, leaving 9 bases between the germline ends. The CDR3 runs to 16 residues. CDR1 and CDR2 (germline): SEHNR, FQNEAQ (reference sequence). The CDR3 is CASSLAGKGSYNEQFF. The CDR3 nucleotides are TGTGCCAGCAGCTTAGCAGGAAAGGGCTCCTACAATGAGCAGTTCTTC.

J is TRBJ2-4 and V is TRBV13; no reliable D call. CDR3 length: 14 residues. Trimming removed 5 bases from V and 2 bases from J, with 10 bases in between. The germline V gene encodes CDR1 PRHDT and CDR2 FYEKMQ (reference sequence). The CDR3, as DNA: TGTGCCAGCAGCCTTAGAGAGACCAAAAACATTCAGTACTTC. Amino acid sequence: CASSLRETKNIQYF.

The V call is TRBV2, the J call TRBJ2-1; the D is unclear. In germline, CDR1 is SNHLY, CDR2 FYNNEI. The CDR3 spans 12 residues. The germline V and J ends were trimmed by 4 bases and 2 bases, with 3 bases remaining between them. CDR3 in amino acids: CASSVAYNEQFF. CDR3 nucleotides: TGTGCCAGCAGTGTGGCCTACAATGAGCAGTTCTTC.

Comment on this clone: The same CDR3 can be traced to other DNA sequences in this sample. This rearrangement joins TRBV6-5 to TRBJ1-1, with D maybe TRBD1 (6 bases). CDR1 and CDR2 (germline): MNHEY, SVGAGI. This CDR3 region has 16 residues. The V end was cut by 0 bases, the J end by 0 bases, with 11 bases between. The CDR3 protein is CASSYSRTVMNTEAFF. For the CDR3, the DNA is TGTGCCAGCAGTTACTCTCGGACAGTGATGAACACTGAAGCTTTCTTT.

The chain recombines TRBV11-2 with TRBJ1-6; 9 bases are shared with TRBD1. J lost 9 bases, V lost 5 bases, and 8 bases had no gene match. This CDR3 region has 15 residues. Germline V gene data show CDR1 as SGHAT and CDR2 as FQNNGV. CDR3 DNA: TGTGCCAGCAGCCCCCGGGACAGGGCTGTTTCACCCCTCCACTTT. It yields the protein CASSPRDRAVSPLHF.

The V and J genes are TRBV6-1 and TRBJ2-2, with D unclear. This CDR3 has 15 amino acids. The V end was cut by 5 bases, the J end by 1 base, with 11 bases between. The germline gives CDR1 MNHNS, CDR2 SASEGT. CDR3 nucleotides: TGTGCCAGCAGTCCTAGGACCCTGAACACCGGGGAGCTGTTTTTT. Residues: CASSPRTLNTGELFF.

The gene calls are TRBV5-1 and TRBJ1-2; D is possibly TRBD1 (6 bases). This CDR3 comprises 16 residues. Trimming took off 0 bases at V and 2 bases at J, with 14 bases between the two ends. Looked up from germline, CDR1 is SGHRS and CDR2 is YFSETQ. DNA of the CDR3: TGCGCCAGCAGCTTGGATTACAGGGAGAGGAACTATGGCTACACCTTC. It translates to CASSLDYRERNYGYTF.

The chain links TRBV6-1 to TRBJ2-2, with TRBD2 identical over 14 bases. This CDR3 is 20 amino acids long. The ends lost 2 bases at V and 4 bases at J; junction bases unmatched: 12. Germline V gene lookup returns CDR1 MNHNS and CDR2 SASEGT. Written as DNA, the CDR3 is TGTGCCAGCAGTGAACGGACTAGCGGGGGGCTGGTTAAAGGCACCGGGGAGCTGTTTTTT. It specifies CASSERTSGGLVKGTGELFF.

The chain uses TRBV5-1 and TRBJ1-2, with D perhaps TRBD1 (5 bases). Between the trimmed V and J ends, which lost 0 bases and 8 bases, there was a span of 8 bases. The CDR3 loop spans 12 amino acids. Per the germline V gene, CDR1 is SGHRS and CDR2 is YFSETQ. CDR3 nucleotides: TGCGCCAGCAGCTTGGAACCAGGGGGCTACACCTTC. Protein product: CASSLEPGGYTF.

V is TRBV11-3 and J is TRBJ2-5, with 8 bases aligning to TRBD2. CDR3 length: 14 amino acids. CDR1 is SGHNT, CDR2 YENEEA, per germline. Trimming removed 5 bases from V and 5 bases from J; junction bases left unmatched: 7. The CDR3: CASSDGRAEETQYF. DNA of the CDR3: TGTGCCAGCAGCGACGGGAGGGCCGAGGAGACCCAGTACTTC.

The CDR3 DNA follows: TGTGCCAGCAGGGGGACAGGGGGAGGTACTGAAGCTTTCTTT. Its translation: CASRGTGGGTEAFF. The chain has TRBV27 and TRBJ1-1, with 11 bases matching TRBD1. The CDR3 loop spans 14 amino acids. CDR1 is MNHEY, CDR2 SMNVEV, per germline (reference sequence). After removal of 6 bases from V and 5 bases from J, the junction contained 5 bases not matched to a gene.

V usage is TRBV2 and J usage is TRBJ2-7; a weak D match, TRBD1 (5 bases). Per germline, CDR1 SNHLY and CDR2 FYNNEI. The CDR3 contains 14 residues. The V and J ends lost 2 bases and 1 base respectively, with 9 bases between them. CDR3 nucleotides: TGTGCCAGCAGTGAACAGGGTCCGTCCTACGAGCAGTACTTC. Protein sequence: CASSEQGPSYEQYF.

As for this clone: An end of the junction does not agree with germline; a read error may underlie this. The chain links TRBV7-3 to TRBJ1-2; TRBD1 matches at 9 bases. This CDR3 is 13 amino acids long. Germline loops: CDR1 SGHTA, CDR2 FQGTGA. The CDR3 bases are TGTGCCAGCAGCTTAACTAGGGGACAGGGAATGCACTTC. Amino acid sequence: CASSLTRGQGMHF.

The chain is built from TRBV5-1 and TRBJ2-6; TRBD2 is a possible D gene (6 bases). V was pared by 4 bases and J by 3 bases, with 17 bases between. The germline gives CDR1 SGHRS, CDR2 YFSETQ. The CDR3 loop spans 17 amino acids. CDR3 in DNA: TGCGCCAGCAGCCCGGACGGCGGGAAAGGTGGGGCCAACGTCCTGACTTTC. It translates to CASSPDGGKGGANVLTF.

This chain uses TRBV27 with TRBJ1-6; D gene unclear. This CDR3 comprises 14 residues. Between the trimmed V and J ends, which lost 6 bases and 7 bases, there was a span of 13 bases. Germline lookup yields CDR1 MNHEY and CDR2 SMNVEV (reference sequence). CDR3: CASRTDSVNSPLHF. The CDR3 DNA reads TGTGCCAGCAGAACGGACTCGGTGAATTCACCCCTCCACTTT.

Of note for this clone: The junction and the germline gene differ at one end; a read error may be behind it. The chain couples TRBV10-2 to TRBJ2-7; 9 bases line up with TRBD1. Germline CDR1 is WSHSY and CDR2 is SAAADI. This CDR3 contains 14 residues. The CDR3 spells CASSGQGSSYEQYF. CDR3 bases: TGCGCCAGTAGTGGACAGGGGTCCTCCTACGAGCAGTACTTC.

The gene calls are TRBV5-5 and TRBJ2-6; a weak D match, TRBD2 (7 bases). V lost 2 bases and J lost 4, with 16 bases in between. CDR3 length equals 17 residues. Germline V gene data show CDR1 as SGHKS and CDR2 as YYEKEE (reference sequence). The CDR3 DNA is TGTGCCAGCAGCTTTACACAGGGAGGGTTCGGGGCCAACGTCCTGACTTTC. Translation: CASSFTQGGFGANVLTF. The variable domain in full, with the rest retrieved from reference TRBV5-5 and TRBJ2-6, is DAGVTQSPTHLIKTRGQQVTLRCSPISGHKSVSWYQQVLGQGPQFIFQYYEKEERGRGNFPDRFSARQFPNYSSELNVNALLLGDSALYLCASSFTQGGFGANVLTFGAGSRLTVL.

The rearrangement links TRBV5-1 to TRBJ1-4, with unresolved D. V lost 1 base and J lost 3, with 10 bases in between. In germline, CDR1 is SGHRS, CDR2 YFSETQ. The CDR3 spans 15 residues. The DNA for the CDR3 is TGCGCCAGCAGCTTGTCCGGGGTAGCTAATGAAAAACTGTTTTTT. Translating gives CASSLSGVANEKLFF.

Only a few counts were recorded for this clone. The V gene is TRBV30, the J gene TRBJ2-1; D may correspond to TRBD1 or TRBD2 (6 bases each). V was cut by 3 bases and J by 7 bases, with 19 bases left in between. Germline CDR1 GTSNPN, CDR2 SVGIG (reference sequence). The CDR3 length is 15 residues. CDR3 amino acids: CAWSAQGRFGNEQFF. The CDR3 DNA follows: TGTGCCTGGAGCGCTCAGGGGAGGTTTGGTAATGAGCAGTTCTTC.

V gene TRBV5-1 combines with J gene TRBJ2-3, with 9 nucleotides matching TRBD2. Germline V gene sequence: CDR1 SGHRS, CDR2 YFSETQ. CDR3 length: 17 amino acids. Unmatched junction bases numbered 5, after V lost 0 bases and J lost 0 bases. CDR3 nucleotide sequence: TGCGCCAGCAGCTTGGGAGCTAGCGGGACTAGCACAGATACGCAGTATTTT. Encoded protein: CASSLGASGTSTDTQYF. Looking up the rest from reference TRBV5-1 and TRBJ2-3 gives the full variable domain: KAGVTQTPRYLIKTRGQQVTLSCSPISGHRSVSWYQQTPGQGLQFLFEYFSETQRNKGNFPGRFSGRQFSNSRSEMNVSTLELGDSALYLCASSLGASGTSTDTQYFGPGTRLTVL.

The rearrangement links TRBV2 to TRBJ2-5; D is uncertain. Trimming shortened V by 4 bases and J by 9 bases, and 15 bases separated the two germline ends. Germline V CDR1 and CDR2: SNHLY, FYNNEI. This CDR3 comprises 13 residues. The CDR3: CASSAGVGKSQYF. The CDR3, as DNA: TGTGCCAGCAGTGCTGGGGTAGGGAAGTCCCAGTACTTC.

CDR3 amino acids: CASSRRGGGRGNQPQHF. The CDR3 bases are TGTGCCAGCAGCCGTAGGGGGGGAGGGCGAGGCAATCAGCCCCAGCATTTT. The chain is built from TRBV5-8 and TRBJ1-5, with D maybe TRBD1 (6 bases). This CDR3 has 17 residues. Germline loops: CDR1 SGHTS, CDR2 YDEGEE. Trimming took 4 bases from V and 2 from J, leaving 19 bases between them.

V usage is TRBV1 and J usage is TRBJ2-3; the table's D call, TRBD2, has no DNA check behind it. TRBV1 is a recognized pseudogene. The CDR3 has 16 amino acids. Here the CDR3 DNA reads TGCACCAGCAGCCAAGATCTTCGACGGAGTCCCGATACGCAGTATTTT. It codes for CTSSQDLRRSPDTQYF.

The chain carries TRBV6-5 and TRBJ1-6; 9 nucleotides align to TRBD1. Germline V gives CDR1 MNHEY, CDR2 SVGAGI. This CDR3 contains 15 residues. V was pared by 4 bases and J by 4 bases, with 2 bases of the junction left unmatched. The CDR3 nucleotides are TGTGCCAGCAGTTCGGGACAGGGATATAATTCACCCCTCCACTTT. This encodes CASSSGQGYNSPLHF.